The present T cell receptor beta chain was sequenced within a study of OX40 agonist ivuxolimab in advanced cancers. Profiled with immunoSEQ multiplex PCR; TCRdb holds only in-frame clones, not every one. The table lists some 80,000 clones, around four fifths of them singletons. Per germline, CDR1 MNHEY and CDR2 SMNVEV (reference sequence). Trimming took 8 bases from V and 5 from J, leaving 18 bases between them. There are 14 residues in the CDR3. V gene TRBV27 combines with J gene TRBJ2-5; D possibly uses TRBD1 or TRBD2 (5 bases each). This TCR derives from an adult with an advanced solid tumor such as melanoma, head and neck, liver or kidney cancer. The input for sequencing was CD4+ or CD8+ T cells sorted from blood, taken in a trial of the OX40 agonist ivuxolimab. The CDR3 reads CASYALGREETQYF. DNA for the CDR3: TGTGCCAGCTATGCCCTGGGCAGGGAGGAGACCCAGTACTTC.